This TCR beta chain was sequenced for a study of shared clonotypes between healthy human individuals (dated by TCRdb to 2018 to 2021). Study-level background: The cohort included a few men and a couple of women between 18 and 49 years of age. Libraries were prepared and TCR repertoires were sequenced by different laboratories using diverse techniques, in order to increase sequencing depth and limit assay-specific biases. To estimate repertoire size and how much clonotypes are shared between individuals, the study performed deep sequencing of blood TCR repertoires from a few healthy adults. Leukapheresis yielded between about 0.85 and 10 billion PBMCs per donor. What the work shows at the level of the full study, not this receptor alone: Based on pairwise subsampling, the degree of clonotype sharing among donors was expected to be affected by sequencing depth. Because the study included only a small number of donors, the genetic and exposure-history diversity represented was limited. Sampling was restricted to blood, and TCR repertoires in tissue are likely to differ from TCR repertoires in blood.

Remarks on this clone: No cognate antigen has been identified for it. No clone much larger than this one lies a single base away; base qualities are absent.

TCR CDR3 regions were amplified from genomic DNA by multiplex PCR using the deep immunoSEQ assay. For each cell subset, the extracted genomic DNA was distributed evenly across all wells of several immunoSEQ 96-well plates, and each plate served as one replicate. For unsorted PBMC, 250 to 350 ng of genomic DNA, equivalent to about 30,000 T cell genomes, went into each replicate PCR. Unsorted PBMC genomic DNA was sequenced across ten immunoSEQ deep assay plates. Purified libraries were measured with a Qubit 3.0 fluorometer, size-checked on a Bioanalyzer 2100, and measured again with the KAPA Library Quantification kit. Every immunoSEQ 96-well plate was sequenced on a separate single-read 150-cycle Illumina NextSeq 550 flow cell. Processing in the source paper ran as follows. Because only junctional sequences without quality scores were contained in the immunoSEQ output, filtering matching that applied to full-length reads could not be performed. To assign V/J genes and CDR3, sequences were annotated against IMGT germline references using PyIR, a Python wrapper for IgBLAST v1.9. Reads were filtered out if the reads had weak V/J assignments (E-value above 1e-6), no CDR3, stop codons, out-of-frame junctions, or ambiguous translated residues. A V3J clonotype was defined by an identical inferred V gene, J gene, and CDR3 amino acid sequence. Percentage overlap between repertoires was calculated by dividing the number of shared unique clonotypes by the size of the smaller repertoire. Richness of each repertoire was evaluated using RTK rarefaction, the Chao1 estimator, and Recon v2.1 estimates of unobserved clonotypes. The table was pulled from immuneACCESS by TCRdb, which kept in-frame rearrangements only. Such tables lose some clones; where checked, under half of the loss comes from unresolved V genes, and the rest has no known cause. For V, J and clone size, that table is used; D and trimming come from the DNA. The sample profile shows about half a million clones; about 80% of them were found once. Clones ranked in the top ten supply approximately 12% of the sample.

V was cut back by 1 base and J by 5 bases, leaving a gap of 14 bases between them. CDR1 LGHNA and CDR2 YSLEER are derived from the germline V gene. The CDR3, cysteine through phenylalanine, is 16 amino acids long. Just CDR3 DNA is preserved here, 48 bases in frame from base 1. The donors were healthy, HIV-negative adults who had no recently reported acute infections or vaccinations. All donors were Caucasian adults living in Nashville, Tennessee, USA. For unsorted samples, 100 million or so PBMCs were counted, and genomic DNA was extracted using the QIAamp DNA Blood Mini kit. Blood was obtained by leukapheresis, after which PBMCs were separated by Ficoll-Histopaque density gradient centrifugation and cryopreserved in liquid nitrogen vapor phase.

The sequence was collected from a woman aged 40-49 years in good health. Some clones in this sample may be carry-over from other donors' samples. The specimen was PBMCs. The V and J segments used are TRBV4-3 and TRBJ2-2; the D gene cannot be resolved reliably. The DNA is TGCGCCAGCAGCCAAGGGAGCCGCCTGGCGACCGGGGAGCTGTTTTTT. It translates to CASSQGSRLATGELFF.